This T cell receptor (beta chain) was recovered during a study of blood T cells in healthy people across ages. General study findings and limits: Diversity of TCR beta per million T cells declined in a roughly linear way with age.

This clonotype was found a few times. The antigen is undetermined. Each of the donors had 9 to 10 milliliters of peripheral blood drawn into EDTA-treated Vacutainer tubes. The CDR3 loop spans 14 amino acids. The germline V gene encodes CDR1 SQVTM and CDR2 ANQGSEA. A second about 7 to 12 cycle PCR used barcoded and J-beta primers. Each CDR3 protein gets one entry after TCRdb re-called the 5' RACE reads with MiXCR. The sample carries 590,000 or so distinct CDR3 sequences, approximately 30% recorded once. The sample taken for sequencing was blood. The TCR originated in an elderly woman in good health. This chain uses TRBV29-1 with TRBJ2-4; no firm D call. The end of the DNA fits TRBJ2-7 better, so the J call may be wrong. The CDR3 loop is CSVEFGSNPREQYF. The CDR3 DNA is TGCAGCGTTGAATTCGGCAGCAACCCTCGCGAGCAGTACTTC.